These 6 T cell receptor beta chains were all obtained from the same sample, sequenced in a study of blood T cell repertoires in COVID-19. TCRdb's copy holds only in-frame clones and misses some; the assay was immunoSEQ multiplex PCR. The sample includes a few hundred thousand clones, roughly 87% of them seen just once. The sample taken for sequencing was PBMCs or T cells enriched from blood (not recorded which). These receptors originate from a woman younger than 45 who had recovered from COVID-19.

The V call is TRBV28, the J call TRBJ1-2, with unresolved D. CDR3 length: 14 amino acids. With 2 bases removed from V and 8 bases from J, the gap between germline ends came to 15 bases. Per germline, CDR1 MDHEN and CDR2 SYDVKM. This chain's CDR3 is CASSLAGPSGGYTF. In nucleotides, the CDR3 is TGTGCCAGCAGTTTAGCTGGGCCCTCGGGGGGCTACACCTTC.

This CDR3 is CASSLNSLSYEQYF. As DNA, the CDR3 is TGTGCCAGCAGCTTAAACAGCCTCTCCTACGAGCAGTACTTC. The gene calls are TRBV7-7 and TRBJ2-7; D unclear. V was cut by 2 bases and J by 0 bases, with 8 bases left in between. Per the germline V gene, CDR1 is SSHAT and CDR2 is FNYEAQ (reference sequence). The length of the CDR3 is 14 residues.

This chain uses TRBV19 with TRBJ1-3; no definite D call. Trimming cost V 4 bases and J 2 bases, with 3 bases left between them. The CDR3 runs to 12 residues. Looked up from germline, CDR1 is LNHDA and CDR2 is SQIVND (reference sequence). This chain's CDR3 is CASSTAGNTIYF. CDR3 nucleotides: TGTGCCAGTAGTACTGCTGGAAACACCATATATTTT. Together with reference TRBV19 and TRBJ1-3, the CDR3 gives the full variable domain: DGGITQSPKYLFRKEGQNVTLSCEQNLNHDAMYWYRQDPGQGLRLIYYSQIVNDFQKGDIAEGYSVSREKKESFPLTVTSAQKNPTAFYLCASSTAGNTIYFGEGSWLTVV.

This chain uses TRBV2 with TRBJ1-5; 10 bases map to TRBD1. Germline trimming cut 6 bases from V and 5 bases from J; bases unmatched to any gene: 7. Looked up from germline, CDR1 is SNHLY and CDR2 is FYNNEI. The CDR3 is 15 amino acids. DNA of the CDR3: TGTGCCAGCAGAGCAGGGACAGGGGTGGATCAGCCCCAGCATTTT. Protein product: CASRAGTGVDQPQHF.

The chain has TRBV14 and TRBJ2-1; TRBD1 aligns across 9 bases. The length of the CDR3 is 19 residues. J lost 0 bases, V lost 2 bases, and 11 bases had no gene match. CDR1 SGHDN and CDR2 FVKESK come from the germline V gene. The DNA for the CDR3 is TGTGCCAGCAGCCAATCGGGACAGGGTCCTCACAGCTCCTACAATGAGCAGTTCTTC. It translates to CASSQSGQGPHSSYNEQFF. The full variable domain, its missing parts supplied by reference TRBV14 and TRBJ2-1, is EAGVTQFPSHSVIEKGQTVTLRCDPISGHDNLYWYRRVMGKEIKFLLHFVKESKQDESGMPNNRFLAERTGGTYSTLKVQPAELEDSGVYFCASSQSGQGPHSSYNEQFFGPGTRLTVL.

The chain uses TRBV7-9 and TRBJ2-1, with D hard to call. In germline, CDR1 is SEHNR, CDR2 FQNEAQ (reference sequence). The CDR3 spans 14 residues. Deletions cut 1 base from V and 4 bases from J, with 8 bases between. The CDR3 DNA reads TGTGCCAGCAGCTTAGGACTGGATTACAATGAGCAGTTCTTC. It is translated as CASSLGLDYNEQFF.